These 5 T cell receptor beta chains came from one sample sequenced in a study of cytomegalovirus exposure and HLA in healthy donors. Primers included in the PCR were 60 Vbeta and 13 Jbeta primers. Data came from immunoSEQ multiplex PCR; TCRdb stores just in-frame clones and leaves some out. The table lists approximately 110,000 clones, about 79% of them singletons. Material: PBMCs. The source of these receptors is a man aged 50-59 years in good health and CMV-seropositive.

The rearrangement joins TRBV6-6 to TRBJ1-2; 10 bases map to TRBD1. V shed 2 bases and J 4 bases; nucleotides not matched to a gene: 7. CDR3 length: 16 amino acids. Germline V CDR1 and CDR2: MNHNY, SVGAGI (reference sequence). CDR3 sequence: CASSYLGTGDAYGYTF. Here the CDR3 DNA reads TGTGCCAGCAGTTACCTCGGGACAGGGGATGCCTATGGCTACACCTTC.

This clone is medium-sized within its sample. This chain uses TRBV11-2 with TRBJ1-1; D is unresolved. V lost 5 bases and J 10 bases, leaving 14 bases between the germline ends. Germline-derived CDR1 and CDR2 are SGHAT and FQNNGV. CDR3 length: 12 residues. CDR3 residues: CASSPGPYRAFF. The CDR3 bases are TGTGCCAGCAGCCCCGGCCCGTACAGAGCTTTCTTT. The full variable domain, its missing parts supplied by reference TRBV11-2 and TRBJ1-1, is EAGVAQSPRYKIIEKRQSVAFWCNPISGHATLYWYQQILGQGPKLLIQFQNNGVVDDSQLPKDRFSAERLKGVDSTLKIQPAKLEDSAVYLCASSPGPYRAFFGQGTRLTVV.

Only a few counts were recorded for this clone. This sequence joins TRBV6-1 and TRBJ2-2, with TRBD1 matching 7 bases. CDR3 length: 15 residues. CDR1 is MNHNS, CDR2 SASEGT, per germline. Trimming took 6 bases from V and 0 from J; bases not matched to a gene: 4. The CDR3, as DNA: TGTGCCAGCAGACCCGACAGGGCGAACACCGGGGAGCTGTTTTTT. Its protein is CASRPDRANTGELFF.

This chain links TRBV9 with TRBJ2-2; D is perhaps TRBD2 (7 bases). Trimming removed 0 bases from V and 0 bases from J, with 18 bases in between. Germline V lookup: CDR1 SGDLS, CDR2 YYNGEE. CDR3 length equals 19 residues. CDR3 amino acids: CASSVEGGGLITNTGELFF. The CDR3 nucleotides are TGTGCCAGCAGCGTAGAGGGGGGAGGGCTTATTACGAACACCGGGGAGCTGTTTTTT.

This clone has a single count. The CDR3 sequence: CASSRQGPRETQYF. CDR3 DNA: TGTGCCAGCAGCAGACAGGGTCCGAGGGAGACCCAGTACTTC. The chain employs TRBV2 and TRBJ2-5; TRBD1 matches at 7 bases. V lost 6 bases, J lost 5 bases, and 9 bases stayed unmatched. The V gene's germline CDR1 is SNHLY and CDR2 FYNNEI. CDR3 length: 14 residues. Full variable domain (rest looked up from reference TRBV2 and TRBJ2-5): EPEVTQTPSHQVTQMGQEVILRCVPISNHLYFYWYRQILGQKVEFLVSFYNNEISEKSEIFDDQFSVERPDGSNFTLKIRSTKLEDSAMYFCASSRQGPRETQYFGPGTRLLVL.